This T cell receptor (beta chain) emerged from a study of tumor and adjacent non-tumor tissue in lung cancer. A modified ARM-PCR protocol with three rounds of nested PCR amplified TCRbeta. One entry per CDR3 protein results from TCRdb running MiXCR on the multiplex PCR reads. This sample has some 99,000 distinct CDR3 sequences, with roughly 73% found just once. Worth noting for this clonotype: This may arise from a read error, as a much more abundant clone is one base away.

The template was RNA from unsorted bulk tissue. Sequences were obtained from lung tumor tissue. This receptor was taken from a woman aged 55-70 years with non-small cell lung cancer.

The CDR3 region has the DNA TGTGCCAGCAGAGGGACAGGGAGCTCTTACGAGCAGTACTTC. Translating it yields CASRGTGSSYEQYF. The chain recombines TRBV6-1 with TRBJ2-7, with 9 positions matching TRBD1. CDR1 and CDR2 (germline): MNHNS, SASEGT. The CDR3 has 14 residues. V was clipped by 6 bases and J by 4 bases; unmatched bases: 7.